Below, one TCR beta chain is given with its context. The antigen remains unidentified. The data derive from a study of cytomegalovirus exposure and HLA in healthy donors. Study in general: HLA-typed donors were the source of 83 million or so unique TCRs held in an early data release. Regarding the study as a whole: When analyzed later, the rates of TCR association showed variation by HLA locus, with DRB1 the most and HLA-C the fewest. Researchers left out some V segments, among them TRBV6-2 and TRBV6-3, as indistinguishable.

PCR involved 60 Vbeta and 13 Jbeta primers. Assay: immunoSEQ multiplex PCR; the TCRdb copy retains only in-frame clones and omits some. The sample contains around 170,000 clones, approximately 81% of which appear only once. J gave up 0 bases and V 3 bases, and 7 bases lay outside the gene matches. This CDR3 region has 17 residues. CDR1 and CDR2 (germline): LGHNA, YSLEER. Donors likely had unrecorded immune exposures despite being nominally healthy when sampled. V usage is TRBV4-3 and J usage is TRBJ2-2, with 7 bases aligning to TRBD1. The receptor's source is a man aged 50 to 59 in good health and CMV-seronegative. Sequenced material: PBMCs. In DNA, the CDR3 is TGCGCCAGCAGCCAGCGCCGGGACAGCGCGAACACCGGGGAGCTGTTTTTT. Amino acid sequence: CASSQRRDSANTGELFF.